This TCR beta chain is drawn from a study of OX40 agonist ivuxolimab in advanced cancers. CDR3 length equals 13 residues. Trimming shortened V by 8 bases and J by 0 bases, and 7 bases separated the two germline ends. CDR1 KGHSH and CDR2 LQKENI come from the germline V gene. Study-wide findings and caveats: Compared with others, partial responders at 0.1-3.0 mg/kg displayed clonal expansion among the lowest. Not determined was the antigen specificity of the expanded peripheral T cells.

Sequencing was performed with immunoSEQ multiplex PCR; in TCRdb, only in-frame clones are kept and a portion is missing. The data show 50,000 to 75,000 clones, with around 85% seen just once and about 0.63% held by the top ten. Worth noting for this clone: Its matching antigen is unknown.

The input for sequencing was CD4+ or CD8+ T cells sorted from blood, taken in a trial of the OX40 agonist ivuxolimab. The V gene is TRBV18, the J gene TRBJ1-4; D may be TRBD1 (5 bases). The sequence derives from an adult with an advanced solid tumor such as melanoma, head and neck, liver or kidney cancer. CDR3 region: CASTGATNEKLFF. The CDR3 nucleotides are TGTGCCAGCACGGGGGCAACTAATGAAAAACTGTTTTTT. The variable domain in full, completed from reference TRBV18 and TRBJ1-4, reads NAGVMQNPRHLVRRRGQEARLRCSPMKGHSHVYWYRQLPEEGLKFMVYLQKENIIDESGMPKERFSAEFPKEGPSILRIQQVVRGDSAAYFCASTGATNEKLFFGSGTQLSVL.